This TCR beta chain is drawn from a study of vaccination and CD4 T cells after COVID-19. For the study at large: Investigators stimulated cells with overlapping spike peptides drawn from SARS-CoV-2, HCoV-NL63, HCoV-OC43 and HCoV-229E. The study, taken as a whole, reports: The authors identified 304 of 307 vaccine-specific clones in convalescent patients as spike mono-reactive.

Cultured CD4+ T cells had their DNA profiled by the Oncomine TCR Beta short-read assay. Each CDR3 protein gets one entry after TCRdb re-called the PCR reads with MiXCR. The sample lists about 22,000 distinct CDR3 sequences, approximately 29% occurring once. On this clonotype: Antigen specificity is unknown.

Stated time point: late sampling 161 to 241 days after vaccination in a few convalescent patients. Regarding treatment: roughly 11-day PBMC culture with coronavirus spike peptide pools or control peptides (ViraFEST assay). The CDR3 spans 15 residues. Germline CDR1 MNHNS, CDR2 SASEGT. With 6 bases clipped from V and 7 bases from J, the junction kept 8 bases outside the gene matches. This TCR derives from a human donor who had recovered from COVID-19. This chain links TRBV6-1 with TRBJ2-1; 11 bases line up with TRBD1. Sequenced material: CD4+ T cells from blood, cultured in vitro, taken about 7 months after SARS-CoV-2 vaccination. CDR3 loop: CASRDRGRLNNEQFF. The DNA for the CDR3 is TGTGCCAGCAGGGACAGGGGGCGCCTTAATAATGAGCAGTTCTTC.